This T cell receptor (beta chain) is from a study of blood T cell repertoires in COVID-19. Overall study context: From the United States, Italy and Spain came samples of acute and convalescent COVID-19. In each case, the material was cDNA or gDNA derived from T cells, B-cell-depleted T cells, or PBMCs.

Trimming pared 8 bases from V and 10 bases from J, leaving 17 bases between. The CDR3 length is 12 residues. Germline assignment: CDR1 WSHSY and CDR2 SAAADI. Authors' processing steps: Amplification from reference gene primers served as the basis for estimated nucleated cell counts. Assay used: immunoSEQ multiplex PCR; TCRdb lists only in-frame clones, some missing. The V and J calls and clone size were taken over from that table, and D and trimming were inferred from the DNA. In the table there are over 150,000 clones, around 90% of which are singletons. This TCR derives from a man aged 50 to 59 who had recovered from COVID-19. Sequencing was done on a sample of peripheral blood. The V gene is TRBV10-2, the J gene TRBJ1-2, with D perhaps matching TRBD1 (5 bases). This CDR3 reads CASAQGLGFYTF. The DNA of the CDR3 is TGCGCCAGCGCTCAGGGACTAGGGTTCTACACCTTC.